Below, one T cell receptor beta chain is given with its context. Germline V lookup: CDR1 DFQATT, CDR2 SNEGSKA (reference sequence). This CDR3 has 13 amino acids. This sample is part of a study of identical twins. Template switching, a step in the protocol, added a universal primer site, and cDNA carried unique molecular identifiers. Via MiXCR, TCRdb re-called the 5' RACE reads, giving one row per CDR3 protein. The data contain approximately 500,000 distinct CDR3 sequences, approximately 24% of them singletons. This sample also belongs to another study, concerning T cells expressing NK-cell markers.

The specimen was CD4+ T cells sorted from blood. The source is a young woman in good health. This sequence joins TRBV20-1 and TRBJ2-1, with TRBD2 identical over 10 bases. CDR3 protein: CSWGASGSPEQFF. CDR3 sequence (DNA): TGCAGCTGGGGGGCTAGCGGGAGTCCTGAGCAGTTCTTC.